Sequencing of this T cell receptor beta chain was carried out in a study of blood T cell repertoires in COVID-19. Overall study context: Specimens from acute and convalescent COVID-19 originated in the United States, Italy and Spain. Sources were T cells, B-cell-depleted T cells, or PBMCs; the material itself was cDNA or gDNA.

The CDR3 totals 16 residues. Germline assignment: CDR1 MDHEN and CDR2 SYDVKM. V lost 5 bases and J lost 2, with 19 bases in between. Under the authors' procedure: Amplified reference gene primers provided the basis for estimating nucleated cell counts. Sequencing was performed with immunoSEQ multiplex PCR; in TCRdb, only in-frame clones are kept and a portion is missing. V, J and clone size derive from that table, while D and trimming were established from the DNA sequence. This sample has under 200,000 clones, with about nine tenths found just once. The rearrangement links TRBV28 to TRBJ2-7, with D tentatively TRBD1 (5 bases). Sequenced sample: peripheral blood. The TCR originated in a woman aged 70 to 79 with acute or convalescent COVID-19. The CDR3 is CASSLQATAKPYEQYF. In DNA form, the CDR3 reads TGTGCCAGCAGTCTCCAGGCGACAGCGAAGCCCTACGAGCAGTACTTC.